A selection of T cell receptor beta chains follows, all from one sample in a study of T cells after yellow fever vaccination. MiXCR, applied by TCRdb to the 5' RACE reads, yields one record per CDR3 protein. Altogether 300,000 to 350,000 distinct CDR3 sequences are present, approximately 4% being singletons, with the ten largest covering 15% to 20%. The source was PBMCs, collected 15 days after the yellow fever booster vaccination. The receptor source for this set is a man younger than 35 who received the YFV17D yellow fever vaccine. The CDR3 runs from the conserved cysteine through the conserved F or W. D genes are given only for firm matches. For some rows the clone size is stated as once, few or many, or as a class when expanded; others skip it.

CDR3 DNA	CDR3 protein	clone size	J gene	V gene	D gene
TGTGCCAGTAGCTCGGGGGGACCCTACGAGCAGTACTTC	CASSSGGPYEQYF	many	TRBJ2-7	TRBV19	TRBD2
TGCGCCAGCAGCTTGGGAGGACAGGGTTGGTTCTACGAGCAGTACTTC	CASSLGGQGWFYEQYF	few	TRBJ2-7	TRBV5-1	TRBD1
TGTGCCTGGAGTGCCCGACCCATCCGGTTGCGAGCTAACTATGGCTACACCTTC	CAWSARPIRLRANYGYTF	few	TRBJ1-2	TRBV30	.
TGCGCCAGCAGCCAAGAGTTAACAATGCCGACTAGCGGGGATTCAGATACGCAGTATTTT	CASSQELTMPTSGDSDTQYF	few	TRBJ2-3	TRBV4-3	TRBD2
TGCGCCAGCAGCCAAGATCCCGGCTATGGCTACACCTTC	CASSQDPGYGYTF	many	TRBJ1-2	TRBV4-3	.
TGTGCCAGCAGCTCAAAAACAGGGGGCGCGACAAACATTCAGTACTTC	CASSSKTGGATNIQYF	few	TRBJ2-4	TRBV7-2	TRBD1
TGTGCCAGCAGTAGCGGTGCAGAGACCCAGTACTTC	CASSSGAETQYF	many	TRBJ2-5	TRBV12-3/TRBV12-4	.
TGTGCCATCAGACAGGGGGCAGGTGAAAAACTGTTTTTT	CAIRQGAGEKLFF	.	TRBJ1-4	TRBV10-3	TRBD1
TGTGCCACCAGCGCCAGAATGAACACTGAAGCTTTCTTT	CATSARMNTEAFF	many	TRBJ1-1	TRBV15	.
TGCGCCAGCAGCGGCGGAGGGCGAGGAGAGACCCAGTACTTC	CASSGGGRGETQYF	many	TRBJ2-5	TRBV5-1	.
TGTGCCAGCAGCTTCGGGGGCCTCTACAATGAGCAGTTCTTC	CASSFGGLYNEQFF	.	TRBJ2-1	TRBV7-2	.
TGTGCCAGCAGCTTGTTGGGAGGTCAGCCCCAGCATTTT	CASSLLGGQPQHF	many	TRBJ1-5	TRBV6-6	.
TGTGCCAGCAGCCAAAGAGGGGGCATTGAGGATACGCAGTATTTT	CASSQRGGIEDTQYF	many	TRBJ2-3	TRBV3-1	TRBD1
TGTGCCAGCAGCAAACCGGGACAGGGGCCCGATGGCTACACCTTC	CASSKPGQGPDGYTF	.	TRBJ1-2	TRBV3-1	TRBD1
TGTGCCAGCACACACCGCTCGACAGGGCATAATTCACCCCTCCACTTT	CASTHRSTGHNSPLHF	many	TRBJ1-6	TRBV6-5	TRBD1
TGTGCCAGCTCACCTAGACTAGCGGCCACAGATACGCAGTATTTT	CASSPRLAATDTQYF	.	TRBJ2-3	TRBV18	TRBD2
TGCAGTGCTAGCTCAAGTCAGGGGTTCACAGATACGCAGTATTTT	CSASSSQGFTDTQYF	few	TRBJ2-3	TRBV20-1	.
TGTGCCAGCAGCACCAGGGGGCATGGCACTGAAGCTTTCTTT	CASSTRGHGTEAFF	many	TRBJ1-1	TRBV7-8	TRBD1
TGTGCCAGCAGTTTCTTTACCGGGACAGAATTCTCTGGGGCCAACGTCCTGACTTTC	CASSFFTGTEFSGANVLTF	few	TRBJ2-6	TRBV6-5	TRBD1
TGTGCCAGCTCACCATATGGACAGGGGCTTAATTTTGGTTCACCCCTCCACTTT	CASSPYGQGLNFGSPLHF	.	TRBJ1-6	TRBV18	TRBD1
TGTGCCAGCACCCCGGGACAGGGGAGCTATGGCTACACCTTC	CASTPGQGSYGYTF	many	TRBJ1-2	TRBV12-3/TRBV12-4	TRBD1
TGCGCCAGCAGTCACGATAGCGGGGGACGGGCCTACAATGAGCAGTTCTTC	CASSHDSGGRAYNEQFF	many	TRBJ2-1	TRBV5-1	TRBD2
TGTGCCAGCAGTGAAAGGGTGGGTAATTCACCCCTCCACTTT	CASSERVGNSPLHF	many	TRBJ1-6	TRBV6-1	.
TGTGCCAGCAGATATTCGGCGGGGGAGGAGACCCAGTACTTC	CASRYSAGEETQYF	.	TRBJ2-5	TRBV7-9	TRBD2
TGTGCCAGCAGCTTCAGGGTGGCCAAAAACATTCAGTACTTC	CASSFRVAKNIQYF	many	TRBJ2-4	TRBV5-7	.
TGCAGTGCTAGAGCTGGGAACACCGGGGAGCTGTTTTTT	CSARAGNTGELFF	many	TRBJ2-2	TRBV20-1	.
TGTGCCAGCAGCCGGGCGGGACAGTCATATTCACCCCTCCACTTT	CASSRAGQSYSPLHF	.	TRBJ1-6	TRBV5-6	TRBD1
TGCGCCAGCAGCCAAGATCAACCCGGGGGGCCTCTCACAACGCAGTATTTT	CASSQDQPGGPLTTQYF	.	TRBJ2-3	TRBV4-3	.
TGTGCCACCCGACAGGGAGAGGCGAACACTGAAGCTTTCTTT	CATRQGEANTEAFF	few	TRBJ1-1	TRBV15	TRBD1
TGTGCCAGCAGCCCCCGGACTAGCCGAGAGCAGTACTTC	CASSPRTSREQYF	few	TRBJ2-7	TRBV13	TRBD2
TGTGCCAGCAGCCGAGACTGGACCCCCACAGATACGCAGTATTTT	CASSRDWTPTDTQYF	many	TRBJ2-3	TRBV12-3/TRBV12-4	.
TGCGCCAGCAGCCCAGGGGGAGGCAGTACTAACTATGGCTACACCTTC	CASSPGGGSTNYGYTF	.	TRBJ1-2	TRBV5-1	TRBD1
TGTGCCAGCAGCCAACTAATGGGGGCCCCTGAAGATACGCAGTATTTT	CASSQLMGAPEDTQYF	few	TRBJ2-3	TRBV3-1	.
TGCAGCGTTGCCTCCCCCCATACTTCCGAGCAGTACTTC	CSVASPHTSEQYF	many	TRBJ2-7	TRBV29-1	.
TGTGCCAGCAGCGCCGCCGACAGGGGAAGCTCCTACAATGAGCAGTTCTTC	CASSAADRGSSYNEQFF	few	TRBJ2-1	TRBV7-3	TRBD1
TGCGCCAGCAGCATAGGACTTCTCTCCTACAATGAGCAGTTCTTC	CASSIGLLSYNEQFF	.	TRBJ2-1	TRBV5-1	.
TGTGCCAGTAGTATAGATCAAATTCCGAAGGACTCGCGGAGAGATGAGCAGTTCTTC	CASSIDQIPKDSRRDEQFF	few	TRBJ2-1	TRBV19	.
TGTGCCAGCAGCGGATCTAAATCGCGGGGAAACACCGGGGAGCTGTTTTTT	CASSGSKSRGNTGELFF	many	TRBJ2-2	TRBV9	.
TGTGCCAGCATCCGGGACAGGGGTACAGATACGCAGTATTTT	CASIRDRGTDTQYF	.	TRBJ2-3	TRBV7-2	TRBD1
TGCGCCAGCAGCCAAGGGCCGGGACAGCTTTTCCACGAGCAGTACTTC	CASSQGPGQLFHEQYF	many	TRBJ2-7	TRBV4-3	TRBD1
TGTGCCAGCGGCTGGGGGGAGCAGACCATTCAGTACTTC	CASGWGEQTIQYF	many	TRBJ2-4	TRBV6-2/TRBV6-3	.
TGTGCCAGCAGTGGGAGGGGGCAGGAGACCCAGTACTTC	CASSGRGQETQYF	many	TRBJ2-5	TRBV12-3/TRBV12-4	.